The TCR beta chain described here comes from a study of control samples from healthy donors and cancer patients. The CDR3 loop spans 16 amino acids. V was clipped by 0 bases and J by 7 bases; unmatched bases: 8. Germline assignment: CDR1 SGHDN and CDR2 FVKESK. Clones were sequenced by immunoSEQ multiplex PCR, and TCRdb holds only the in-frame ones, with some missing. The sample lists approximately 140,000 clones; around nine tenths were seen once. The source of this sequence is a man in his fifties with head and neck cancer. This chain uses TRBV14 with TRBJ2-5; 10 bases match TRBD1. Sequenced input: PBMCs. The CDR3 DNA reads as TGTGCCAGCAGCCAAGACGGTTGGTGGGACAGGGGGACCCAGTACTTC. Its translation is CASSQDGWWDRGTQYF.